The 28 T cell receptor beta chains below come from one sample, sequenced in a study of blood T cell repertoires in COVID-19. This table comes from immunoSEQ multiplex PCR, and its TCRdb copy is limited to in-frame clones, with some not included. The sample includes roughly 34,000 clones, 75% to 90% of them seen just once. Sequenced sample: peripheral blood. The origin of the receptors is a woman aged 70-85 years with acute or convalescent COVID-19.

The chain couples TRBV5-6 to TRBJ1-2, with 7 bases lining up with TRBD1. The CDR3 consists of 13 residues. V dropped 1 base and J dropped 4; count of bases not matched to a gene: 1. Germline CDR1 reads SGHDT; CDR2 reads YYEEEE. For the CDR3, the DNA is TGTGCCAGCAGCTTGTGGGACAGCTATGGCTACACCTTC. This translates into CASSLWDSYGYTF.

This sequence joins TRBV4-2 and TRBJ2-2; 10 nucleotides align to TRBD2. The CDR3 totals 20 residues. Germline CDR1 LGHNA, CDR2 YNFKEQ. V lost 0 bases to trimming and J lost 0 bases; unmatched junction nucleotides: 10. The CDR3 DNA reads as TGTGCCAGCAGCCAAGACCGCGCTAGCGGGAGCCCCGCGAACACCGGGGAGCTGTTTTTT. It encodes CASSQDRASGSPANTGELFF.

This chain links TRBV5-6 with TRBJ2-5; 13 bases map to TRBD2. V was pared by 5 bases and J by 5 bases, with 6 bases of the junction left unmatched. Per germline, CDR1 SGHDT and CDR2 YYEEEE. The CDR3 has 15 residues. The CDR3 is CASRAGLAGMETQYF. CDR3 nucleotides: TGTGCCAGCAGGGCGGGACTAGCGGGAATGGAGACCCAGTACTTC.

This chain joins TRBV5-1 and TRBJ2-7, with 8 bases lining up with TRBD1. Germline lookup yields CDR1 SGHRS and CDR2 YFSETQ. The CDR3 has 15 residues. J was trimmed by 5 bases and V by 0 bases; bases with no gene match: 7. CDR3: CASSLAGQGDNEQYF. The CDR3 bases are TGCGCCAGCAGCTTGGCCGGACAGGGTGATAACGAGCAGTACTTC.

This chain connects TRBV27 to TRBJ1-5; D is uncertain. The V end was cut by 4 bases, the J end by 3 bases, with 7 bases between. There are 13 residues in the CDR3. Looked up from germline, CDR1 is MNHEY and CDR2 is SMNVEV (reference sequence). The CDR3 loop reads CASSYSFNQPQHF. CDR3 DNA: TGTGCCAGCAGTTATAGTTTCAATCAGCCCCAGCATTTT.

The chain is built from TRBV21-1 and TRBJ1-2; the D call of TRBD1 is as the table states it, not checked on the DNA. TRBV21-1 is noted as a pseudogene. The CDR3 has 14 amino acids. The DNA for the CDR3 is TGTGCCAGCAGCAAAGGTCCAGGGCCTTATGGCTACACCTTC. The encoded protein is CASSKGPGPYGYTF.

This chain uses TRBV6-1 with TRBJ2-1; no clear D. The CDR3 spans 18 residues. CDR1 and CDR2 (germline): MNHNS, SASEGT. Trimming left V 6 bases short and J 6 bases short, with 27 bases between. The CDR3 DNA reads TGTGCCAGCAGCGAAAAGCCTGCCCCGTTTAGTTTTCTCAATGAGCAGTTCTTC. Its translation is CASSEKPAPFSFLNEQFF.

The rearrangement links TRBV5-4 to TRBJ2-4; D remains unclear. V shed 4 bases and J shed 6 bases, with 8 bases lying between them. CDR1 and CDR2 (germline): SGHNT, YYREEE (reference sequence). This CDR3 has 12 amino acids. CDR3 DNA: TGTGCCAGCAGCGCCTCCGGAAACATTCAGTACTTC. As protein: CASSASGNIQYF.

The rearrangement links TRBV6-1 to TRBJ1-6, with 10 bases identical to TRBD1. Per the germline V gene, CDR1 is MNHNS and CDR2 is SASEGT. This CDR3 is 16 amino acids long. V trimming: 4 bases; J trimming: 4 bases; junction bases outside the gene matches: 4. CDR3 sequence: CASSVQGQGYNSPLHF. CDR3 coding DNA: TGTGCCAGCAGTGTCCAGGGACAGGGGTATAATTCACCCCTCCACTTT.

The rearrangement joins TRBV29-1 to TRBJ1-1, with D tentatively TRBD1 (6 bases). This CDR3 spans 12 amino acids. CDR1 and CDR2 from the germline V gene are SQVTM and ANQGSEA. With 2 bases removed from V and 4 bases from J, the gap between germline ends came to 8 bases. The CDR3, as DNA: TGCAGCGTTGAAACAGGGCCCACTGAAGCTTTCTTT. Translating it yields CSVETGPTEAFF.

The chain employs TRBV19 and TRBJ1-2; 7 nucleotides agree with TRBD1. J was trimmed by 5 bases and V by 3 bases; bases with no gene match: 3. CDR1 is LNHDA and CDR2 is SQIVND in the germline V gene (reference sequence). This CDR3 comprises 13 residues. The CDR3 DNA reads as TGTGCCAGTAGTATTGGGACAGCTTATGGCTACACCTTC. Its translation is CASSIGTAYGYTF.

The rearrangement links TRBV4-2 to TRBJ2-3; 7 bases fit TRBD2. This CDR3 comprises 15 residues. The V gene end was trimmed by 1 base and the J gene end by 4 bases; junction bases not matched to a gene: 5. Germline-derived CDR1 and CDR2 are LGHNA and YNFKEQ. The CDR3 region has the DNA TGTGCCAGCAGCCAAGTGGGGGGGTTCGCAGATACGCAGTATTTT. It encodes CASSQVGGFADTQYF.

The chain is built from TRBV29-1 and TRBJ1-1, with D maybe TRBD1 (5 bases). The germline gives CDR1 SQVTM, CDR2 ANQGSEA. This CDR3 has 11 residues. Trimming removed 2 bases from V and 10 bases from J, with 11 bases in between. CDR3 residues: CSVERGWVAFF. The CDR3 DNA sequence: TGCAGCGTTGAACGGGGGTGGGTAGCTTTCTTT.

The chain joins TRBV2 to TRBJ1-2; TRBD1 agrees at 10 bases. J gave up 3 bases and V 3 bases, and 13 bases lay outside the gene matches. Germline V lookup: CDR1 SNHLY, CDR2 FYNNEI. The CDR3 is 18 amino acids. In DNA form, the CDR3 reads TGTGCCAGCAGTGAGAACCTCGGGACAGGGGTGATTTACTATGGCTACACCTTC. Its protein product is CASSENLGTGVIYYGYTF.

This clone was detected only a few times. The chain carries TRBV5-4 and TRBJ1-6; D is unresolved. With 0 bases removed from V and 0 bases from J, the gap between germline ends came to 7 bases. CDR3 length: 16 amino acids. Germline loops: CDR1 SGHNT, CDR2 YYREEE (reference sequence). The CDR3 loop reads CASSLAGRSYNSPLHF. CDR3 nucleotide sequence: TGTGCCAGCAGCTTGGCTGGGCGCTCCTATAATTCACCCCTCCACTTT.

This chain links TRBV27 with TRBJ2-7; 8 bases align to TRBD1. V trimming: 5 bases; J trimming: 4 bases; junction bases outside the gene matches: 16. The CDR3 runs 17 residues. The germline V gene has CDR1 MNHEY and CDR2 SMNVEV (reference sequence). The CDR3 loop is CASSRKQGDSSPYEQYF. The CDR3 region has the DNA TGTGCCAGCAGTAGAAAACAGGGGGACTCCTCGCCTTACGAGCAGTACTTC.

This sequence joins TRBV29-1 and TRBJ1-2, with 9 nucleotides matching TRBD1. V was clipped by 6 bases and J by 8 bases; unmatched bases: 7. The CDR3 is 12 residues long. The germline CDR1 and CDR2 sequences are SQVTM and ANQGSEA. The chain's CDR3 is CSVVDRGSGYTF. The CDR3 DNA reads TGCAGCGTGGTTGACAGGGGGAGCGGCTACACCTTC.

V is TRBV6-5 and J is TRBJ1-5; no clear D gene. Per germline, CDR1 MNHEY and CDR2 SVGAGI. This CDR3 has 11 residues. V was clipped by 7 bases and J by 4 bases, with 5 bases between them. CDR3 sequence (DNA): TGTGCCAGCATGGCTAATCAGCCCCAGCATTTT. Translated: CASMANQPQHF.

V gene TRBV2 combines with J gene TRBJ2-7, with TRBD1 matching 10 bases. CDR3 size: 14 residues. The V and J ends lost 6 bases and 5 bases, in that order; junction bases with no gene match: 7. CDR1 and CDR2 from the germline V gene are SNHLY and FYNNEI. The CDR3 sequence is CASRAGQGSDEQYF. CDR3 DNA: TGTGCCAGCAGGGCGGGACAGGGGTCGGACGAGCAGTACTTC.

This rearrangement joins TRBV10-1 to TRBJ2-5; 7 bases match TRBD2. The germline V gene has CDR1 WNHNN and CDR2 SYGVQD (reference sequence). CDR3 length: 16 amino acids. Trimming cost V 0 bases and J 2 bases; bases outside gene matches: 6. Here the CDR3 DNA reads TGCGCCAGCAGTGAGTCAAGAGCGGGGCGACAAGAGACCCAGTACTTC. Protein sequence: CASSESRAGRQETQYF.

V gene TRBV5-6 combines with J gene TRBJ2-1; 7 bases match TRBD1. Germline V gene data show CDR1 as SGHDT and CDR2 as YYEEEE. Losses at the gene ends were 6 bases for V and 0 bases for J; bases not matched to a gene: 12. This CDR3 has 17 residues. The CDR3 sequence is CASTEKGAPSSYNEQFF. The CDR3 region has the DNA TGTGCCAGCACCGAAAAGGGGGCCCCGAGCTCCTACAATGAGCAGTTCTTC.

The gene calls are TRBV5-5 and TRBJ1-2; no reliable D call. V lost 0 bases and J lost 4, with 22 bases in between. Germline CDR1 SGHKS, CDR2 YYEKEE (reference sequence). The length of the CDR3 is 18 residues. CDR3 loop: CASSLVGTSIKASYGYTF. The CDR3 DNA follows: TGTGCCAGCAGCTTGGTGGGCACCTCTATAAAGGCCAGCTATGGCTACACCTTC.

The chain is built from TRBV28 and TRBJ1-3; no clear D. There are 16 residues in the CDR3. The V gene's germline CDR1 is MDHEN and CDR2 SYDVKM. V shed 1 base and J shed 4 bases, with 14 bases lying between them. CDR3: CASSLLRSRRGNTIYF. The CDR3 nucleotides read TGTGCCAGCAGTTTATTAAGAAGTCGGAGGGGAAACACCATATATTTT.

The rearrangement joins TRBV19 to TRBJ1-5; no reliable D call. This CDR3 comprises 15 residues. Germline CDR1 LNHDA, CDR2 SQIVND (reference sequence). The germline V and J ends were trimmed by 7 bases and 1 base, with 14 bases remaining between them. CDR3 sequence (DNA): TGTGCCAGTAAGCTAAGCGTCGGGAGCAATCAGCCCCAGCATTTT. Translation gives CASKLSVGSNQPQHF.

The rearrangement links TRBV9 to TRBJ1-6; D not certain. The CDR3 consists of 13 residues. The germline gives CDR1 SGDLS, CDR2 YYNGEE. V was trimmed by 3 bases and J by 6 bases, leaving 7 bases between them. As DNA, the CDR3 is TGTGCCAGCAGCGGCGGGCCTAATTCACCCCTCCACTTT. Amino acids: CASSGGPNSPLHF.

The V call is TRBV6-5, the J call TRBJ1-2; no reliable D call. Germline V gene lookup returns CDR1 MNHEY and CDR2 SVGAGI. With 0 bases removed from V and 4 bases from J, the gap between germline ends came to 12 bases. The CDR3 contains 15 residues. The CDR3: CASSYSVAEGYGYTF. The CDR3 DNA follows: TGTGCCAGCAGTTACTCGGTCGCAGAGGGCTATGGCTACACCTTC.

The chain combines TRBV4-2 with TRBJ2-3; 9 bases line up with TRBD1. The CDR3 sequence is 19 residues long. CDR1 is LGHNA and CDR2 is YNFKEQ in the germline V gene. V gave up 4 bases and J gave up 0 bases; unmatched junction bases: 14. CDR3 loop: CASSLQGAKGGSSTDTQYF. Here the CDR3 DNA reads TGTGCCAGCAGCCTACAGGGGGCAAAAGGGGGTTCTAGCACAGATACGCAGTATTTT.

The V and J genes are TRBV5-1 and TRBJ2-5; D perhaps matches TRBD1 (6 bases). Trimming pared 1 base from V and 2 bases from J, leaving 15 bases between. CDR3 length: 16 amino acids. From germline, CDR1 is SGHRS and CDR2 YFSETQ. DNA for the CDR3: TGCGCCAGCAGCTTGTCCGGGACAATTAGTCAAGAGACCCAGTACTTC. Amino acid sequence: CASSLSGTISQETQYF.